This T cell receptor (beta chain) was sequenced in a study of naive and memory T cell subsets. Study-level findings and limits: Especially in CD8 cells, naive repertoires contained a few larger clonotypes, possibly CD45RA-re-expressing memory cells. In CD4 and CD8 cells, diversity dropped from naive through EMRA. TCR counts from RNA may reflect activation-linked expression changes.

At least ten counts were recorded for this clonotype. Its antigen remains unidentified. CDR1 SGHRS and CDR2 YFSETQ come from the germline V gene. There are 15 residues in the CDR3. The V gene end was trimmed by 2 bases and the J gene end by 7 bases; junction bases not matched to a gene: 12. Both TRBC1 and TRBC2 were covered by a beta constant-region primer of two equimolar oligonucleotides. Four rounds of PCR amplified the ligated cDNA using nested alpha and beta constant-region primers plus SP2. A single record per CDR3 protein comes from TCRdb applying MiXCR to the UMI-ligation and nested PCR reads. Of over 130,000 distinct CDR3 sequences in the sample, approximately 21% were seen once.

Sequenced input: naive CD8+ T cells from blood. The chain carries TRBV5-1 and TRBJ2-7; 7 bases line up with TRBD1. This TCR derives from a human donor in good health. The CDR3 here is CASSFQGQPIEEQYF. Written as DNA, the CDR3 is TGCGCCAGCAGCTTCCAGGGACAGCCTATTGAGGAGCAGTACTTC.